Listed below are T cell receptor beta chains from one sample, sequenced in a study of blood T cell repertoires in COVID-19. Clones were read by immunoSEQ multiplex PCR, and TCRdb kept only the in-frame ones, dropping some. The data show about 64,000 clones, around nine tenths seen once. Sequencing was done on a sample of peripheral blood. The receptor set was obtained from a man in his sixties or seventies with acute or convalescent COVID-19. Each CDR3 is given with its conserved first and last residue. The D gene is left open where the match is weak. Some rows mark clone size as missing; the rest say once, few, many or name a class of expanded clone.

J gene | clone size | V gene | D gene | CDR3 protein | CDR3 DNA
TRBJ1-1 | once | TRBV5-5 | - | CASSSRGALEAFF | TGTGCCAGCAGCTCCCGGGGGGCTCTTGAAGCTTTCTTT
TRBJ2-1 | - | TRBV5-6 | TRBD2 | CASRTGLAGENEQFF | TGTGCCAGCAGAACGGGACTAGCGGGGGAAAATGAGCAGTTCTTC
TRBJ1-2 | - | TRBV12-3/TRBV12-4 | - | CASRGGDGYTF | TGTGCCAGCAGGGGGGGGGATGGCTACACCTTC
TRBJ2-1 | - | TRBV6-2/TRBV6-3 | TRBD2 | CASSRQAGGRNEQFF | TGTGCCAGCAGTCGTCAAGCGGGGGGGCGGAATGAGCAGTTCTTC
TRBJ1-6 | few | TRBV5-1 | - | CASSLGRGGNSPLHF | TGCGCCAGCAGCTTGGGGCGGGGTGGGAATTCACCCCTCCACTTT
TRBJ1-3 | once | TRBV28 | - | CASSSPGIGNTIYF | TGTGCCAGCAGTTCCCCAGGAATTGGAAACACCATATATTTT
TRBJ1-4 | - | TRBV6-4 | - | CASVGGYDEKLFF | TGTGCCAGCGTGGGGGGGTACGATGAAAAACTGTTTTTT
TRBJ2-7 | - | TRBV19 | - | CASRKSMGLLPYEQYF | TGTGCCAGTAGGAAGTCTATGGGGCTACTTCCCTACGAGCAGTACTTC
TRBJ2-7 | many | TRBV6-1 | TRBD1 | CASSEIGTGGYEQYF | TGTGCCAGCAGTGAGATAGGGACAGGGGGCTACGAGCAGTACTTC
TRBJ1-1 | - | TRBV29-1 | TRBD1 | CSAGTGGPGTEAFF | TGCAGCGCCGGGACAGGGGGCCCTGGCACTGAAGCTTTCTTT
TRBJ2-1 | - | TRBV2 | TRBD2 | CASSVPTSGGRRNEQFF | TGTGCCAGCAGTGTCCCCACTAGCGGGGGGCGCCGGAATGAGCAGTTCTTC
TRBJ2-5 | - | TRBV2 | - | CASQRGGRLETQYF | TGTGCCAGCCAAAGGGGGGGCCGGCTAGAGACCCAGTACTTC
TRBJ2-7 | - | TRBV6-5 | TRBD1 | CASKTGAYEQYF | TGTGCCAGCAAAACAGGGGCGTACGAGCAGTACTTC
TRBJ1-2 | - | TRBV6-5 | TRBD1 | CASSRQGIGGYTF | TGTGCCAGCAGTCGACAGGGGATCGGTGGCTACACCTTC
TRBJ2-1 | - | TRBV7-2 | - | CASSLVGSPSYNEQFF | TGTGCCAGCAGCTTAGTAGGGAGCCCCTCCTACAATGAGCAGTTCTTC
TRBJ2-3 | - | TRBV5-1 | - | CASRGLSSTDTQYF | TGCGCCAGCAGGGGGCTTTCTAGCACAGATACGCAGTATTTT
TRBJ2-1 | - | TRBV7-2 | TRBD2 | CASSPGLAYNEQFF | TGTGCCAGCAGTCCCGGACTAGCCTACAATGAGCAGTTCTTC
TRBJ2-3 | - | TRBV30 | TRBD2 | CAWSLPGLAGGHTDTQYF | TGTGCCTGGAGTCTTCCGGGACTAGCGGGGGGTCACACAGATACGCAGTATTTT
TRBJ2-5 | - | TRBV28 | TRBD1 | CASGSNNRQGRETQYF | TGTGCCAGCGGCAGTAATAATCGACAGGGGCGGGAGACCCAGTACTTC
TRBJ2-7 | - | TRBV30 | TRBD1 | CAWRDPGQGSFYEQYF | TGTGCCTGGAGGGACCCCGGACAGGGAAGTTTTTACGAGCAGTACTTC
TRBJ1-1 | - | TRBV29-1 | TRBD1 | CSVEEKGSGGTEAFF | TGCAGCGTTGAAGAAAAGGGCTCAGGGGGCACTGAAGCTTTCTTT
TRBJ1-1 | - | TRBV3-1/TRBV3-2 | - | CASSQGWAPNTEAFF | TGTGCCAGCAGCCAAGGATGGGCCCCCAACACTGAAGCTTTCTTT
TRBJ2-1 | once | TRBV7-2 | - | CASSLTSGRTSYNEQFF | TGTGCCAGCAGCCTAACAAGCGGGCGGACCTCCTACAATGAGCAGTTCTTC
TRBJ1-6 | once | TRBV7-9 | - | CASSLPGEYNSPLHF | TGTGCCAGCAGCTTACCAGGGGAGTATAATTCACCCCTCCACTTT
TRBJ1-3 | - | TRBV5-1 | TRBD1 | CASSFGDRGREGNTIYF | TGCGCCAGCAGCTTTGGGGACAGGGGGCGCGAAGGAAACACCATATATTTT
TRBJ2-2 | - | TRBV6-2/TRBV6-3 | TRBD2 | CASSYLVAGGPGELFF | TGTGCCAGCAGTTACCTGGTAGCGGGGGGCCCCGGGGAGCTGTTTTTT
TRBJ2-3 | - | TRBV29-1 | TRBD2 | CSVTSGLTDTQYF | TGCAGTGTCACTAGCGGACTTACAGATACGCAGTATTTT
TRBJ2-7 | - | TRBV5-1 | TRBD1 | CASSLRDRVYEQYF | TGCGCCAGCAGCTTACGGGACAGGGTTTACGAGCAGTACTTC
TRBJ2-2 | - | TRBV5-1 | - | CASSLVLGAGELFF | TGCGCCAGCAGCTTGGTTCTGGGGGCAGGGGAGCTGTTTTTT
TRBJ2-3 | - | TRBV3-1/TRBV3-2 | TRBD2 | CASSLGGGAADTQYF | TGTGCCAGCAGCTTGGGCGGGGGGGCAGCAGATACGCAGTATTTT
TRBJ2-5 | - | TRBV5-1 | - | CASSLPHDNLETQYF | TGCGCCAGCAGCTTGCCCCACGACAATTTAGAGACCCAGTACTTC
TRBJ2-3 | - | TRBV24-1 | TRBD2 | CATSARGGPTDTQYF | TGTGCCACCAGTGCCCGGGGGGGGCCAACAGATACGCAGTATTTT
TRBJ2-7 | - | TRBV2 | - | CASSDPGLASGQYF | TGTGCCAGCAGTGACCCGGGCCTAGCATCCGGGCAGTACTTC
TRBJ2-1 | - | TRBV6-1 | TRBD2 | CASSERGLAFNEQFF | TGTGCCAGCAGTGAGAGGGGACTAGCGTTTAATGAGCAGTTCTTC
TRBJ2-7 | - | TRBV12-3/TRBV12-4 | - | CASSHDSSYEQYF | TGTGCCAGCAGTCATGACAGCTCCTACGAGCAGTACTTC
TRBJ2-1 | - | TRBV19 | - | CASSPGHRYGYNEQFF | TGTGCCAGTAGTCCGGGACACCGATACGGATACAATGAGCAGTTCTTC
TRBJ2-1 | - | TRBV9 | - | CASSPEGVYQFF | TGTGCCAGCAGCCCCGAAGGGGTTTATCAGTTCTTC
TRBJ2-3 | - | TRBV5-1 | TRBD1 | CASSGAGQGNPTSTDTQYF | TGCGCCAGCAGCGGGGCGGGACAGGGTAATCCCACTAGCACAGATACGCAGTATTTT
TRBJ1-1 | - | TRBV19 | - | CASSISRGANTEAFF | TGTGCCAGTAGTATATCCCGGGGGGCTAACACTGAAGCTTTCTTT
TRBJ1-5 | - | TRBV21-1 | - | CASSKEGGRVSNQPQHF | TGTGCCAGCAGCAAAGAGGGAGGGAGGGTTAGCAATCAGCCCCAGCATTTT
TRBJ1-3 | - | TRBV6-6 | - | CASSYISGFGNTIYF | TGTGCCAGCAGTTACATATCGGGGTTTGGAAACACCATATATTTT
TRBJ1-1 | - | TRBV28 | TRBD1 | CASSSDRSDGIGEAFF | TGTGCCAGCAGTTCGGACAGGTCTGATGGCATCGGGGAAGCTTTCTTT
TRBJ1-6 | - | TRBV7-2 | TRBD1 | CASSLGQGDNSPLHF | TGTGCCAGCAGCTTAGGTCAGGGGGATAATTCACCCCTCCACTTT
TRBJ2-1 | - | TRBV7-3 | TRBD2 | CASSVGLAREQFF | TGTGCCAGCAGCGTGGGACTAGCGCGAGAGCAGTTCTTC
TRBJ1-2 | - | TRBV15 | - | CATSRTRGAIYGYTF | TGTGCCACCAGCAGAACCCGCGGGGCGATCTATGGCTACACCTTC
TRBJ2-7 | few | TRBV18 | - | CASSPRTVKRYEQYF | TGTGCCAGCTCACCTCGGACAGTCAAGCGCTACGAGCAGTACTTC
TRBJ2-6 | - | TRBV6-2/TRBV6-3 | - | CASSSGHLSGANVLTF | TGTGCCAGCAGTTCGGGACACCTCTCTGGGGCCAACGTCCTGACTTTC
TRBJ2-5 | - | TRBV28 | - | CASRGGAWETQYF | TGTGCCAGCAGAGGGGGGGCCTGGGAGACCCAGTACTTC
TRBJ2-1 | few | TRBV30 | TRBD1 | CATRQGDYNEQFF | TGTGCCACCCGACAGGGGGATTACAATGAGCAGTTCTTC
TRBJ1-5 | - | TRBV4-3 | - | CASRTDSYSNQPQHF | TGCGCCAGCAGAACGGACAGCTATAGCAATCAGCCCCAGCATTTT
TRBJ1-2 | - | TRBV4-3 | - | CASSQGLLINYGYTF | TGCGCCAGCAGCCAAGGATTACTTATAAACTATGGCTACACCTTC
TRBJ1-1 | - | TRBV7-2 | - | CASSLGGTTMNTEAFF | TGTGCCAGCAGCCTTGGGGGGACGACTATGAACACTGAAGCTTTCTTT
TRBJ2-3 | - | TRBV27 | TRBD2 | CASSSSGGITDTQYF | TGTGCCAGCAGTAGTAGCGGGGGTATCACAGATACGCAGTATTTT
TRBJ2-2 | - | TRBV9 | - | CASSFLVTGELFF | TGTGCCAGCAGCTTCCTAGTGACCGGGGAGCTGTTTTTT
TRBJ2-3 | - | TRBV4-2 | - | CASSQDYSTRTDTQYF | TGTGCCAGCAGCCAAGATTATTCGACTCGTACAGATACGCAGTATTTT
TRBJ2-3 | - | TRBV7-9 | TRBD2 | CASSSARLAGTTDTQYF | TGTGCCAGCAGCTCCGCGCGACTAGCGGGGACCACAGATACGCAGTATTTT
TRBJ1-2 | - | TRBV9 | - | CASSYRSQANYGYTF | TGTGCCAGCAGCTACAGAAGCCAGGCGAACTATGGCTACACCTTC
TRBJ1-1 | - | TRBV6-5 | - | CASSYRQTMNTEAFF | TGTGCCAGCAGTTACAGACAGACCATGAACACTGAAGCTTTCTTT
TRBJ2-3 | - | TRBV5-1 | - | CASSFLSDTQYF | TGCGCCAGCAGCTTCTTATCAGATACGCAGTATTTT
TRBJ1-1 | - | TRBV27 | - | CASRKTENTEAFF | TGTGCCAGCAGAAAGACAGAGAACACTGAAGCTTTCTTT